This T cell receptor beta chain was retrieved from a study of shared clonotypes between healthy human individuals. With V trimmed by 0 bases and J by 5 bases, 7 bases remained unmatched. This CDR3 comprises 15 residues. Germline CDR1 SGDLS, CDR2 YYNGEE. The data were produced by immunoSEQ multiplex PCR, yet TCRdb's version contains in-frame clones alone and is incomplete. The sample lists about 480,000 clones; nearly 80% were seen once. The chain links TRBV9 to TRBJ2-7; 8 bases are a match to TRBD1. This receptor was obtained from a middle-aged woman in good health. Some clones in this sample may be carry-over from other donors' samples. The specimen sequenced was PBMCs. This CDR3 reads CASSVEGTGLDEQYF. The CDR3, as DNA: TGTGCCAGCAGCGTAGAGGGGACAGGATTGGACGAGCAGTACTTC.